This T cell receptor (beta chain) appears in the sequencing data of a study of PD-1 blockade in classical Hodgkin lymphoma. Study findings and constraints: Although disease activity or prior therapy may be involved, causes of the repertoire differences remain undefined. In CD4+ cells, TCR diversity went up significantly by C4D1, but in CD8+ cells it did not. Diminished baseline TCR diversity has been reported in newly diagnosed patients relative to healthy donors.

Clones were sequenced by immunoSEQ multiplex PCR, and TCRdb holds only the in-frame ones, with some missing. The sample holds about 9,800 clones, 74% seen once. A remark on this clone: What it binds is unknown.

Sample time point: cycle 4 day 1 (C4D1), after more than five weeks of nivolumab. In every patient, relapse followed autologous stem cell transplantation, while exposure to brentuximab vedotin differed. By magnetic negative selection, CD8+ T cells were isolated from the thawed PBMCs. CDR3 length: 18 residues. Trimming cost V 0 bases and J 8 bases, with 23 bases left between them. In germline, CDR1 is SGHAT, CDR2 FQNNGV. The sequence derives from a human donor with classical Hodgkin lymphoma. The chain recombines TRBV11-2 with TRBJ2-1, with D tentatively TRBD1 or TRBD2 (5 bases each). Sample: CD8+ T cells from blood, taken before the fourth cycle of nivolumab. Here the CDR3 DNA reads TGTGCCAGCAGCTTAGATCATTCTAGGGCAGGGAGAGGGGATGAGCAGTTCTTC. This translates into CASSLDHSRAGRGDEQFF.